This T cell receptor beta chain comes out of a study of T cells after yellow fever vaccination. Across the study: Those fractions that held only low numbers of cells were prepared using the SMART-Seq v4 Ultra Low Input RNA kit. General study findings and limits: From the bulk population, abundant clonotypes could contaminate and appear within FACS-sorted repertoires. Post-booster repertoires contained most primary-vaccination clones again (approximately 97% CD4, about 90% CD8).

This clonotype occurred many times. TCRdb re-called the 5' RACE reads through MiXCR, storing one row per CDR3 protein. The repertoire holds about 58,000 distinct CDR3 sequences, with around 5.4% as singletons. The V end lost 0 bases, the J end lost 1 base, and 9 bases lay between the germline ends. Germline lookup yields CDR1 SEHNR and CDR2 FQNEAQ (reference sequence). The CDR3 extends over 15 amino acids. The receptor's source is a man aged 18 to 29 who received the YFV17D yellow fever vaccine. The V and J genes are TRBV7-9 and TRBJ1-1; D is uncertain. The starting material was PBMCs, either bulk or a sorted T-cell subset (CD4+, CD8+, memory, or dextramer-sorted; not recorded which), obtained on the day of the yellow fever booster vaccination. As DNA, the CDR3 is TGTGCCAGCAGCTTAGCGTACGGAGAGAACACTGAAGCTTTCTTT. This gives the protein CASSLAYGENTEAFF.